The next 12 T cell receptor beta chains were all read from a single sample in a study of blood T cell repertoires in COVID-19. TCRdb's table, derived via immunoSEQ multiplex PCR, lists solely in-frame clones and lacks some. This sample has about 220,000 clones, with about four fifths found just once. The specimen sequenced was peripheral blood. Every receptor here comes from a woman aged 60-70 years with acute or convalescent COVID-19.

This rearrangement joins TRBV4-1 to TRBJ2-1; TRBD2 aligns across 9 bases. Germline CDR1 MGHRA, CDR2 YSYEKL. CDR3 size: 17 residues. The trim removed 1 base at V and 0 bases at J, leaving 4 bases unmatched. The CDR3 DNA sequence: TGCGCCAGCAGCCAAGTCCTAGCGGGGCTCTCCTACAATGAGCAGTTCTTC. Translating gives CASSQVLAGLSYNEQFF.

The chain links TRBV19 to TRBJ1-4, with D possibly TRBD1 on 5 matching bases. The germline V gene has CDR1 LNHDA and CDR2 SQIVND (reference sequence). Deletions cut 3 bases from V and 5 bases from J, with 13 bases between. The CDR3 is 15 amino acids. The CDR3 here is CASSIITGENEKLFF. CDR3 DNA sequence: TGTGCCAGTAGTATCATTACGGGGGAAAATGAAAAACTGTTTTTT.

CDR3 protein: CATSQGNEQFF. As DNA, the CDR3 is TGTGCCACCAGCCAGGGGAATGAGCAGTTCTTC. This sequence joins TRBV15 and TRBJ2-1, with a tentative D call TRBD1 (6 bases). The germline V gene encodes CDR1 LNHNV and CDR2 YYDKDF (reference sequence). V was trimmed by 5 bases and J by 7 bases, leaving 6 bases between them. This CDR3 has 11 amino acids.

The chain employs TRBV28 and TRBJ1-2; no reliable D call. The V and J ends lost 3 bases and 4 bases respectively, with 3 bases between them. Germline values: CDR1 MDHEN, CDR2 SYDVKM. This CDR3 comprises 11 residues. CDR3 nucleotide sequence: TGTGCCAGCAGTTTGGCCTATGGCTACACCTTC. Residues: CASSLAYGYTF.

V is TRBV7-2 and J is TRBJ1-2, with 10 nucleotides matching TRBD1. Germline CDR1 reads SGHTA; CDR2 reads FQGNSA. The ends lost 5 bases at V and 7 bases at J; junction bases unmatched: 10. The CDR3 has 15 amino acids. CDR3 amino acids: CASSPDGTGDFGYTF. The CDR3 nucleotides are TGTGCCAGCAGCCCAGACGGGACAGGGGACTTTGGCTACACCTTC.

The rearrangement uses TRBV5-6 and TRBJ1-2, with 8 bases aligning to TRBD1. Germline CDR1 is SGHDT and CDR2 is YYEEEE. The CDR3 sequence is 13 residues long. Germline trimming cut 4 bases from V and 6 bases from J; bases unmatched to any gene: 5. The CDR3 DNA is TGTGCCAGCAGCCGGACAGGGAGTGATGGCTACACCTTC. The encoded protein is CASSRTGSDGYTF.

The V call is TRBV5-1, the J call TRBJ1-2, with TRBD1 matching over 9 bases. This CDR3 comprises 12 residues. With 3 bases clipped from V and 8 bases from J, the junction kept 2 bases outside the gene matches. Germline V gene sequence: CDR1 SGHRS, CDR2 YFSETQ. CDR3 residues: CASSYDRGGYTF. The CDR3 DNA is TGCGCCAGCAGCTATGACAGGGGGGGCTACACCTTC.

V usage is TRBV7-2 and J usage is TRBJ2-7, with 7 nucleotides matching TRBD2. The germline V gene encodes CDR1 SGHTA and CDR2 FQGNSA. Unmatched junction bases numbered 4, after V lost 0 bases and J lost 2 bases. CDR3 length: 15 residues. CDR3 residues: CASSLAGGNPYEQYF. The CDR3 bases are TGTGCCAGCAGCTTAGCGGGGGGGAACCCCTACGAGCAGTACTTC.

The chain couples TRBV6-1 to TRBJ1-1, with D unresolved. Per the germline V gene, CDR1 is MNHNS and CDR2 is SASEGT. V was cut by 3 bases and J by 9 bases, with 17 bases left in between. The CDR3 has 14 amino acids. The CDR3 protein is CASSEGRTGKQAFF. DNA of the CDR3: TGTGCCAGCAGTGAGGGGAGAACCGGGAAGCAAGCTTTCTTT.

The chain recombines TRBV12-5 with TRBJ2-3; weak D call: TRBD1 (6 bases). Looked up from germline, CDR1 is LGHNT and CDR2 is FRNRAP. CDR3 length: 13 residues. Trimming took 7 bases from V and 6 from J, leaving 14 bases between them. CDR3 amino acids: CASALGGVDTQYF. Here the CDR3 DNA reads TGTGCTAGTGCTCTAGGGGGTGTGGATACGCAGTATTTT. The full variable domain, with the rest looked up from reference TRBV12-5 and TRBJ2-3, is DARVTQTPRHKVTEMGQEVTMRCQPILGHNTVFWYRQTMMQGLELLAYFRNRAPLDDSGMPKDRFSAEMPDATLATLKIQPSEPRDSAVYFCASALGGVDTQYFGPGTRLTVL.

The chain links TRBV7-2 to TRBJ2-7, with TRBD1 matching 10 bases. CDR3 size: 16 residues. Germline V lookup: CDR1 SGHTA, CDR2 FQGNSA. V shed 0 bases, J shed 5 bases, and the junction held 7 bases outside the gene matches. The CDR3 spells CASSLASGTGVHEQYF. The DNA for the CDR3 is TGTGCCAGCAGCTTAGCGTCCGGGACAGGGGTCCACGAGCAGTACTTC.

The gene calls are TRBV4-1 and TRBJ2-1; 8 bases line up with TRBD2. Trimming took 1 base from V and 8 from J; bases not matched to a gene: 13. CDR3 length: 17 amino acids. Germline CDR1 MGHRA, CDR2 YSYEKL. CDR3 sequence (DNA): TGCGCCAGCAGCCAAGTCTTCGGGGGGGCCTCGAGGGATGAGCAGTTCTTC. It translates to CASSQVFGGASRDEQFF.